Shown below are 18 T cell receptor beta chains from a single sample sequenced in a study of T cell responses to AZD1222 COVID-19 vaccine. Some clones are missing from TCRdb's copy, which holds only in-frame ones; the method was immunoSEQ multiplex PCR. The data show about 140,000 clones, approximately 90% seen once. The source material was peripheral blood, sampled on day 0 of AZD1222 vaccination. The receptor set was obtained from an adult in good health.

Regarding this clone: The sample carries other DNA sequences with the same CDR3. The rearrangement joins TRBV5-1 to TRBJ2-3; no clear D. The ends were cut back, 0 bases at V and 4 bases at J, with 6 bases in the middle. This CDR3 has 13 amino acids. Germline CDR1 reads SGHRS; CDR2 reads YFSETQ. CDR3 in amino acids: CASSLGGSDTQYF. CDR3 nucleotides: TGCGCCAGCAGCTTGGGGGGTTCAGATACGCAGTATTTT.

The chain combines TRBV28 with TRBJ1-5, with D possibly matching TRBD1 (6 bases). The V end lost 6 bases, the J end lost 6 bases, and 18 bases lay between the germline ends. The CDR3 is made up of 15 amino acids. Germline V gene data show CDR1 as MDHEN and CDR2 as SYDVKM. CDR3 residues: CASSPPGRGSQPQHF. The DNA for the CDR3 is TGTGCCAGCAGCCCCCCAGGCAGGGGAAGTCAGCCCCAGCATTTT.

The rearrangement uses TRBV3-1 (or the pseudogene TRBV3-2) and TRBJ1-2; unclear D gene. CDR3 length: 14 amino acids. Germline V gene lookup returns CDR1 LGHDT and CDR2 YNNKEL (reference sequence). Trimming removed 1 base at V and 2 bases at J, with 8 bases between. CDR3 loop: CASSQGRRNYGYTF. The CDR3 nucleotides are TGTGCCAGCAGCCAAGGTCGGAGAAACTATGGCTACACCTTC.

The chain links TRBV28 to TRBJ1-2, with unresolved D. The CDR3 is 13 amino acids. Germline V gene data show CDR1 as MDHEN and CDR2 as SYDVKM. V was clipped by 2 bases and J by 2 bases, with 6 bases between them. In nucleotides, the CDR3 is TGTGCCAGCAGTTTACCCGAGAACTATGGCTACACCTTC. Its translation is CASSLPENYGYTF.

CDR3 bases: TGTGCCAGCAGCTTAGAGATAGGGGGTCCCTCTGGAAACACCATATATTTT. Its translation: CASSLEIGGPSGNTIYF. The chain has TRBV7-9 and TRBJ1-3, with a tentative D call TRBD1 (6 bases). The CDR3 is 17 amino acids. The V gene lost 1 base and the J gene lost 0 bases, with 13 bases spanning the gap. Germline assignment: CDR1 SEHNR and CDR2 FQNEAQ (reference sequence).

V gene TRBV6-5 combines with J gene TRBJ1-1, with 7 bases aligning to TRBD1. From germline, CDR1 is MNHEY and CDR2 SVGAGI. The CDR3 is made up of 14 amino acids. V was clipped by 6 bases and J by 1 base; unmatched bases: 5. DNA of the CDR3: TGTGCCAGCAGGTCACAGGGGAGGAACACTGAAGCTTTCTTT. Translation: CASRSQGRNTEAFF.

The chain carries TRBV2 and TRBJ1-1; 9 bases are shared with TRBD1. The germline V gene has CDR1 SNHLY and CDR2 FYNNEI. V lost 6 bases and J lost 8; bases outside the gene matches: 10. The CDR3 contains 14 residues. The CDR3 DNA follows: TGTGCCAGCAGGCCGGGACAGGGATTTGGGGAAGCTTTCTTT. This codes for CASRPGQGFGEAFF.

The chain has TRBV2 and TRBJ2-2, with D possibly being TRBD1 (6 bases). The germline V and J ends were trimmed by 8 bases and 0 bases, with 13 bases remaining between them. This CDR3 has 15 residues. Germline CDR1 and CDR2: SNHLY and FYNNEI. The CDR3 coding sequence is TGTGCCAGCTCGTCAGGACAGTCGAACACCGGGGAGCTGTTTTTT. It encodes CASSSGQSNTGELFF.

The chain carries TRBV7-3 and TRBJ2-3, with D possibly matching TRBD1 (6 bases). The CDR3 is 15 residues long. The V end was cut by 2 bases, the J end by 4 bases, with 13 bases between. Germline V CDR1 and CDR2: SGHTA, FQGTGA. The CDR3 bases are TGTGCCAGCAGCTTATTGGCAGGGGTGGCAGATACGCAGTATTTT. Its translation: CASSLLAGVADTQYF.

The V gene is TRBV30, the J gene TRBJ2-5, with 7 bases that match TRBD2. V was pared by 0 bases and J by 7 bases, with 5 bases of the junction left unmatched. CDR3 length: 13 residues. Germline V CDR1 and CDR2: GTSNPN, SVGIG (reference sequence). In nucleotides, the CDR3 is TGTGCCTGGAGTGTTTGGGGGGGAGCGACCCAGTACTTC. Its protein product is CAWSVWGGATQYF.

This clone is a singleton in its sample. The genes are TRBV9 and TRBJ1-1; a possible D gene is TRBD1 (5 bases). Trimming pared 7 bases from V and 3 bases from J, leaving 22 bases between. The germline V gene encodes CDR1 SGDLS and CDR2 YYNGEE. The CDR3 is made up of 16 amino acids. The CDR3 nucleotides read TGTGCCAGCGGCTCCGGGACCCTGGGCACGGACACTGAAGCTTTCTTT. Protein sequence: CASGSGTLGTDTEAFF.

The chain carries TRBV21-1 and TRBJ2-4; the D segment call TRBD2 is taken from the table without a DNA check. TRBV21-1 is designated a pseudogene. This CDR3 spans 13 amino acids. The CDR3 sequence is CASSKAGRGLQYF. The CDR3 DNA sequence: TGTGCCAGCAGCAAAGCGGGGAGGGGCCTTCAGTACTTC.

The chain combines TRBV18 with TRBJ1-1; 7 positions match TRBD1. V lost 0 bases and J lost 0; bases outside the gene matches: 10. CDR3 length equals 18 residues. Germline CDR1 reads KGHSH; CDR2 reads LQKENI. The CDR3, as DNA: TGTGCCAGCTCACCACCGCGGGGGACAGAAGGGGTGAACACTGAAGCTTTCTTT. This translates into CASSPPRGTEGVNTEAFF.

V usage is TRBV29-1 and J usage is TRBJ2-6; D is unclear. The CDR3 contains 14 residues. Germline V CDR1 and CDR2: SQVTM, ANQGSEA. Trimming cost V 3 bases and J 0 bases, with 6 bases left between them. Here the CDR3 reads CSVEADSGANVLTF. The CDR3 DNA follows: TGCAGCGTTGAGGCAGACTCTGGGGCCAACGTCCTGACTTTC.

V is TRBV9 and J is TRBJ1-1, with D tentatively TRBD1 (5 bases). This CDR3 has 15 residues. Germline V CDR1 and CDR2: SGDLS, YYNGEE. Trimming removed 3 bases at V and 5 bases at J, with 17 bases between. The CDR3 DNA is TGTGCCAGCAGCGCGTCACCCTTGGGGGGAACTGAAGCTTTCTTT. Translation gives CASSASPLGGTEAFF.

The J gene is TRBJ2-3, the V gene TRBV15; the D is unclear. Germline CDR1 reads LNHNV; CDR2 reads YYDKDF (reference sequence). The CDR3 has 12 amino acids. The V gene lost 1 base and the J gene lost 6 bases, with 5 bases spanning the gap. Written as DNA, the CDR3 is TGTGCCACCAGCAGAGTTTACGATACGCAGTATTTT. Translation: CATSRVYDTQYF.

J is TRBJ2-7 and V is TRBV28; D is undetermined. Trimming took 5 bases from V and 2 from J, leaving 10 bases between them. In germline, CDR1 is MDHEN, CDR2 SYDVKM. The CDR3 has 13 amino acids. Here the CDR3 DNA reads TGTGCCAGCAGTAACAGACAACCCTACGAGCAGTACTTC. Translation: CASSNRQPYEQYF.

The V gene is TRBV19, the J gene TRBJ1-2; weak D call: TRBD1 (6 bases). The V end was cut by 3 bases, the J end by 3 bases, with 14 bases between. The length of the CDR3 is 15 residues. Germline V gene sequence: CDR1 LNHDA, CDR2 SQIVND (reference sequence). The DNA of the CDR3 is TGTGCCAGTAGTATTCAGGGGACCGGGGACTATGGCTACACCTTC. This translates into CASSIQGTGDYGYTF. The complete variable domain, with remaining parts taken from reference TRBV19 and TRBJ1-2, reads DGGITQSPKYLFRKEGQNVTLSCEQNLNHDAMYWYRQDPGQGLRLIYYSQIVNDFQKGDIAEGYSVSREKKESFPLTVTSAQKNPTAFYLCASSIQGTGDYGYTFGSGTRLTVV.